This T cell receptor beta chain was sequenced in a study of T-cell reconstitution after alpha-beta-depleted transplantation in children. CDR1 is SEHNR and CDR2 is FQNEAQ in the germline V gene (reference sequence). The CDR3 consists of 15 residues. J lost 6 bases, V lost 5 bases, and 8 bases had no gene match. Using unique molecular identifiers, the investigators prepared the TCRbeta library. TCRdb ran MiXCR on the PCR reads and lists one entry per CDR3 protein. The sample shows about 610,000 distinct CDR3 sequences, roughly a tenth of them seen only once. This clonotype was seen repeatedly, ten times or more.

The chain uses TRBV7-9 and TRBJ2-1; TRBD1 matches 9 bases. This clonotype was sampled from a human donor who donated a stem cell graft to a child with acute myeloid leukemia. Source: PBMCs from the stem cell graft donor, taken from the stem cell graft. Here the CDR3 DNA reads TGTGCCAGCAGCATAACAGGGGGCGTGGGCAATGAGCAGTTCTTC. Protein: CASSITGGVGNEQFF.